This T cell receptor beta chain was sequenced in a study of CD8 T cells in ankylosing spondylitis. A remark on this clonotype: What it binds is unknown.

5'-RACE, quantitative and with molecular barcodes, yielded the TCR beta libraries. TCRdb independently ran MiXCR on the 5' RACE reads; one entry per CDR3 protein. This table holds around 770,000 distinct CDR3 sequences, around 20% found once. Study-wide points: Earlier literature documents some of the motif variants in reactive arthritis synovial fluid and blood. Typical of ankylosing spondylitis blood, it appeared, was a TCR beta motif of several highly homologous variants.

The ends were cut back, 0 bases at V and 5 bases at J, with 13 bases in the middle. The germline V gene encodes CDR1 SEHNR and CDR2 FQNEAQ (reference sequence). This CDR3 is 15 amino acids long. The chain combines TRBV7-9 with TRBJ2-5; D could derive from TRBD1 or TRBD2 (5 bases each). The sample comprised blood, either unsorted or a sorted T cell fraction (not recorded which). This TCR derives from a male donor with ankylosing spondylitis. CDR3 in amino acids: CASSLAPGARETQYF. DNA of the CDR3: TGTGCCAGCAGCTTAGCGCCCGGGGCTAGGGAGACCCAGTACTTC.